The present T cell receptor beta chain was sequenced within a study of CD8+ T cells in alopecia areata. Sequencing used cDNA as its template, made by extracting RNA and reverse transcribing it. The protocol was immunoSEQ multiplex PCR, while the TCRdb copy is restricted to in-frame clones and leaves out a portion. This table holds about 160,000 clones, around 71% found once. Treatment defined: oral pan-JAK inhibitor, 5-10 mg twice daily. Specimen: CD4+ T cells sorted from blood, collected at week 4, from a patient treated with tofacitinib. This receptor was taken from a human donor with alopecia areata.

In DNA, the CDR3 is TGTGCCAGCAGCTCGGGACTAGCGGGGTACACCGGGGAGCTGTTTTTT. Protein product: CASSSGLAGYTGELFF. V is TRBV7-8 and J is TRBJ2-2; TRBD2 agrees at 13 bases. Trimming cost V 4 bases and J 3 bases; bases outside gene matches: 2. This CDR3 contains 16 residues. CDR1 and CDR2 (germline): SGHVS, FQNEAQ.